The entry below describes one T cell receptor (beta chain). V gave up 2 bases and J gave up 5 bases; unmatched junction bases: 12. The CDR3 is made up of 17 amino acids. Germline-derived CDR1 and CDR2 are SNHLY and FYNNEI. The data are from a study of ipilimumab plus nivolumab after autologous stem cell transplantation. Assay used: immunoSEQ multiplex PCR; TCRdb lists only in-frame clones, some missing. The table shows about 40,000 clones, with nearly 95% occurring only once. The rearrangement uses TRBV2 and TRBJ2-1; TRBD2 agrees at 7 bases. The sequences come from PBMCs, collected in a trial of ipilimumab plus nivolumab as post-transplant consolidation. The TCR was taken from a male donor with multiple myeloma. The CDR3, as DNA: TGTGCCAGCAGTGAAAGGAGTGGGCTAGCGGCCCACAATGAGCAGTTCTTC. Its protein is CASSERSGLAAHNEQFF.